A selection of T cell receptor beta chains follows, all from one sample in a study of spatial heterogeneity in lung cancer. Each CDR3 protein is one row after TCRdb ran MiXCR on the 5' RACE reads. The sample has about 11,000 distinct CDR3 sequences, 3% to 4.5% seen once. The material sequenced was normal lung tissue next to the tumor, taken at surgery. Every receptor here comes from a male donor with early-stage non-small cell lung cancer. Each CDR3 is given with its conserved first and last residue. A D gene is named only where the DNA matches it firmly. Size is stated for part of the rows, as once, few or many counts, or as a class when the clone is expanded.

d_call	v_call	j_call	clone_size	cdr3_nt	cdr3_aa
-	TRBV7-9	TRBJ2-4	many	TGTGCCAGCAGCTTAGTATCGGGACTAGCCAAAAACATTCAGTACTTC	CASSLVSGLAKNIQYF
-	TRBV5-6	TRBJ1-2	-	TGTGCCAGCAGCAGAGCCGGGGGGGCGGGAGGCTACACCTTC	CASSRAGGAGGYTF
TRBD2	TRBV7-9	TRBJ2-3	many	TGTGCCAGCAGCTTACGTCAGCGGGAGGGCCGGGATACGCAGTATTTT	CASSLRQREGRDTQYF
-	TRBV27	TRBJ1-6	-	TGTGCCAGCAGTCCCGTCAGACAGTATTATAATTCACCCCTCCACTTT	CASSPVRQYYNSPLHF
-	TRBV5-1	TRBJ1-1	many	TGCGCCAGCAGCTTACAGCAGGGACCCCTTACGGAGAACACTGAAGCTTTCTTT	CASSLQQGPLTENTEAFF
-	TRBV28	TRBJ1-5	many	TGTGCCAGCATTACGGCCGTTAGCAATCAGCCCCAGCATTTT	CASITAVSNQPQHF
TRBD2	TRBV7-9	TRBJ2-5	many	TGTGCCAGCACCTCTAGCGGGGGGGGAACTCCTCGGACCCATAAAGAGACCCAGTACTTC	CASTSSGGGTPRTHKETQYF
-	TRBV27	TRBJ1-1	many	TGTGCCAGCAGTTTCTCCGGGCAGGGCAGCACTGAAGCTTTCTTT	CASSFSGQGSTEAFF
TRBD1	TRBV4-3	TRBJ1-5	many	TGCGCCAGCAGCCAAGATTTGGGGACAGGGAGGGGTCAGCCCCAGCATTTT	CASSQDLGTGRGQPQHF
TRBD2	TRBV4-3	TRBJ2-1	many	TGCGCCAGCAGCCAAGATTGGGCGGGGGGCGCCGGTTACAATGAGCAGTTCTTC	CASSQDWAGGAGYNEQFF